This TCR beta chain is from a study of blood T cell repertoires in COVID-19 (dated by TCRdb to the early 2020s). Concerning the study at large: Collaborator samples came from the United States, Italy and Spain and covered acute and convalescent phases of COVID-19. The prospective study material was composed of cDNA or gDNA derived from T cells, B-cell-depleted T cells, or PBMCs. Deeply sampled blood TCRbeta repertoires from subjects exposed to, actively infected with, or recovered from COVID-19 were included in the dataset. A freely available public database, intended as a resource for researchers studying the immune response to SARS-CoV-2, is where the repertoires were released. The samples were drawn from two sources: the first 160 participants of the ongoing ImmuneRACE study, and 1,000 to 1,500 subjects contributed by 6 global collaborators. Sample metadata almost always included a de-identified subject ID, COVID-19 status, age in years and sex. HLA class I and class II types, where available, came from metadata supplied by the sample provider rather than from assay-based typing. Beyond this particular receptor, the publication reports: Clinical and demographic metadata were provided uncurated, with the amount varying by source and participant.

CDR1 is given as GTSNPN and CDR2 as SVGIG, both from the germline V gene (reference sequence). Its CDR3 holds 13 amino acids, cysteine through phenylalanine. The CDR3 DNA has 39 bases and is translated from base 1. V drops 0 bases and J drops 3 bases, leaving 8 bases in between. For this clone: Its antigen is still unknown. No base quality information exists; no much larger clone differs at one position.

At one collaborating source in Seattle, patients were enrolled during active infection and were followed longitudinally through the course of disease. Whole blood was collected in K2EDTA tubes by collaborating institutions according to the institutions' own protocols. For TCRbeta analysis, collaborator samples were shipped as frozen whole blood, as isolated PBMCs, or as DNA extracted from either sample type. TCRbeta CDR3 regions were amplified from genomic DNA by means of the immunoSEQ Assay, a bias-controlled multiplex PCR. Under the source paper's analysis protocol: Within the assay, amplification of reference gene primers was used to estimate how many nucleated cells each sample contained. Sequence reads were collapsed and filtered to measure the absolute abundance of every unique TCRbeta CDR3 rearrangement. For each sample, productive Simpson clonality was calculated by taking the square root of Simpson's diversity index across productive rearrangements. TCRdb limited this immuneACCESS table to in-frame rearrangements with V and J called. A share of clones is missing; checked studies link under half to unresolved V genes, and the rest is unexplained. V and J calls and clone size come straight from that table; D and trimming were deduced from the DNA. The sample profile shows fewer than 300,000 clones; approximately 85% of them were found once. The ten largest clones capture roughly 0.87% of the sample.

The V and J genes are TRBV30 and TRBJ1-2; no D segment can be confidently identified. Sequenced: peripheral blood. This TCR was sampled from a human donor with COVID-19, enrolled during active disease. The donor label of this sample is uncertain. The nucleotide sequence reads as follows: TGTGCCTGGAGTGTACGGAGGGACTATGGCTACACCTTC. This gives the protein CAWSVRRDYGYTF. The CDR3, completed at both ends by the reference TRBV30 and TRBJ1-2 genes, gives the full variable domain SQTIHQWPATLVQPVGSPLSLECTVEGTSNPNLYWYRQAAGRGLQLLFYSVGIGQISSEVPQNLSASRPQDRQFILSSKKLLLSDSGFYLCAWSVRRDYGYTFGSGTRLTVV.